This T cell receptor beta chain was observed in a study of post-analysis software for immune sequencing data. As for the study in general: Relapsing-remitting, secondary progressive and progressive-relapsing forms of multiple sclerosis all featured among disease courses. Study-wide results and caveats: About five TRBV segments occurring more often in patients than controls included TRBV5-6, TRBV5-1 and TRBV20-1. Compared with controls, patients showed significantly lower normalized Chao1 diversity.

Note on this clonotype: The antigen is not known.

Tagging with unique molecular identifiers was a feature of the TCR beta cDNA libraries. TCRdb reprocessed the PCR reads with MiXCR, giving one entry per CDR3 protein. The sample holds over 300,000 distinct CDR3 sequences, less than 40% seen once. Germline CDR1 is SGHTA and CDR2 is FQGNSA. This CDR3 has 15 residues. The ends lost 4 bases at V and 7 bases at J; junction bases unmatched: 9. The rearrangement links TRBV7-2 to TRBJ2-2; 7 bases are shared with TRBD1. The sequence was collected from a girl aged 10-17 years with multiple sclerosis. Specimen: blood. CDR3 amino acids: CASSYGQARGGELFF. CDR3 DNA: TGTGCCAGCAGCTACGGACAGGCCCGGGGCGGGGAGCTGTTTTTT. Combining the CDR3 with reference TRBV7-2 and TRBJ2-2 gives the whole variable domain GAGVSQSPSNKVTEKGKDVELRCDPISGHTALYWYRQSLGQGLEFLIYFQGNSAPDKSGLPSDRFSAERTGGSVSTLTIQRTQQEDSAVYLCASSYGQARGGELFFGEGSRLTVL.